The rows below give T cell receptor beta chains drawn from one sample of a study of blood T cell repertoires in COVID-19. TCRdb's copy holds only in-frame clones and misses some; the assay was immunoSEQ multiplex PCR. Of around 450,000 clones listed, around 91% are singletons. Material for sequencing was PBMCs or T cells enriched from blood (not recorded which). These TCRs come from a man aged 18 to 30 who had recovered from COVID-19. The CDR3 runs from the conserved cysteine through the conserved F or W. Each record gives: D gene, J gene, V gene, clone size, CDR3 protein, CDR3 DNA. A D gene is named only where the DNA matches it firmly. Expanded clones are given a class, and other clones once, few, many or no size at all.

- | TRBJ1-4 | TRBV7-3 | - | CASSPGGGKLFF | TGTGCCAGCAGCCCCGGGGGAGGAAAACTGTTTTTT
- | TRBJ2-2 | TRBV30 | - | CAWSGGITGELFF | TGTGCCTGGAGTGGCGGGATCACCGGGGAGCTGTTTTTT
- | TRBJ1-1 | TRBV3-1/TRBV3-2 | few | CASSQEAANTEAFF | TGTGCCAGCAGCCAAGAGGCGGCGAACACTGAAGCTTTCTTT
TRBD1 | TRBJ1-5 | TRBV15 | - | CATSRDRGNQPQHF | TGTGCCACCAGCAGAGACAGGGGGAATCAGCCCCAGCATTTT
TRBD1 | TRBJ1-2 | TRBV9 | - | CASSVKTGGDYGYTF | TGTGCCAGCAGCGTAAAGACAGGGGGCGACTATGGCTACACCTTC
- | TRBJ1-2 | TRBV3-1/TRBV3-2 | - | CASSQVVGAAGYTF | TGTGCCAGCAGCCAAGTAGTGGGGGCGGCAGGCTACACCTTC
- | TRBJ1-6 | TRBV10-3 | - | CATRSAGRNSPLHF | TGTGCCACCCGGTCCGCAGGGCGTAATTCACCCCTCCACTTT
- | TRBJ2-7 | TRBV7-8 | - | CASSPQGMQYF | TGTGCCAGCAGCCCCCAGGGGATGCAGTACTTC
TRBD1 | TRBJ1-1 | TRBV19 | - | CARSRTIPTGVGTEAFF | TGTGCCAGGAGTCGCACCATACCGACAGGGGTCGGGACTGAAGCTTTCTTT
- | TRBJ1-1 | TRBV24-1 | few | CATSDFWGGAFF | TGTGCCACCAGTGATTTCTGGGGCGGAGCTTTCTTT
TRBD1 | TRBJ1-1 | TRBV27 | - | CASSSGDRTEAFF | TGTGCCAGCAGTTCGGGGGACAGAACTGAAGCTTTCTTT
TRBD1 | TRBJ1-2 | TRBV5-5 | - | CASSYPGQGIGYGYTF | TGTGCCAGCAGCTACCCGGGACAGGGGATCGGCTATGGCTACACCTTC
- | TRBJ2-7 | TRBV28 | - | CARQAGSYEQYF | TGTGCCCGTCAGGCGGGCTCCTACGAGCAGTACTTC
TRBD1 | TRBJ1-1 | TRBV2 | - | CASSIGQGLAEAFF | TGTGCCAGCAGTATCGGACAGGGGCTCGCTGAAGCTTTCTTT